This T cell receptor (beta chain) appears in the sequencing data of a study of graft-versus-host responses after intestinal transplantation. Plating of about 200,000 CFSE-labeled responder cells was done together with about 200,000 irradiated, violet-dye-labeled stimulator cells. Sequenced by immunoSEQ multiplex PCR; TCRdb stores in-frame clones only, minus some. The sample includes approximately 10,000 clones, approximately 26% of them seen just once. The receptor was isolated from a human patient who was an organ donor for intestinal transplantation. This material consisted of alloreactive CD8+ T cells from a mixed lymphocyte reaction culture, taken before transplantation. Specified subset: CFSE-low proliferating T cells sorted from roughly 6-day pre-transplant mixed lymphocyte reaction (GvH or HvG direction).

CDR3 region: CASSDLAGRVNNEQFF. The CDR3 nucleotides are TGCGCCAGCAGTGACCTAGCGGGGAGAGTGAACAATGAGCAGTTCTTC. This chain joins TRBV10-2 and TRBJ2-1; 9 nucleotides match TRBD2. The CDR3 is 16 amino acids. J gave up 5 bases and V 3 bases, and 8 bases lay outside the gene matches. Looked up from germline, CDR1 is WSHSY and CDR2 is SAAADI.